This T cell receptor beta chain stems from a study of CD8 T cells in ankylosing spondylitis. General observations from the study: Peripheral blood held disease-linked clones only at relatively low frequency, and these were CD8+. According to the report, clones linked to the disease were significantly enriched in matched synovial fluid samples taken from ankylosing spondylitis patients. Typical of ankylosing spondylitis blood, it appeared, was a TCR beta motif of 7 or 8 highly homologous variants. Reports of some motif variants in reactive arthritis synovial fluid and blood predate this one.

Ten or more counts support this clonotype. Its antigen is still unknown. The CDR3 has 16 residues. Deletions cut 5 bases from V and 2 bases from J, with 18 bases between. For TCR beta, libraries came from quantitative 5'-RACE with molecular barcodes. TCRdb passed the 5' RACE reads through MiXCR, listing each CDR3 protein once. The sample has about 540,000 distinct CDR3 sequences; roughly 13% are singletons. The clonotype was recovered from a male donor with ankylosing spondylitis. Input material: blood, either unsorted or a sorted T cell fraction (not recorded which). The chain joins TRBV12-3 or TRBV12-4 to TRBJ2-5; D is possibly TRBD1 (6 bases). CDR3 DNA sequence: TGTGCCAGCAGTCTAATACAGGGTGGCGTTCAAGAGACCCAGTACTTC. The encoded protein is CASSLIQGGVQETQYF.